The 8 T cell receptor beta chains in this list originate from one sample, sequenced in a study of post-analysis software for immune sequencing data. Study-wide results and limits: When patients were compared with controls, about five TRBV segments were more frequent, TRBV5-6, TRBV5-1 and TRBV20-1 among them.

Their antigens are not known. Prepared TCR beta cDNA libraries contained unique molecular identifiers. TCRdb reanalysed the PCR reads using MiXCR and keeps one entry per CDR3 protein. The data hold about 820,000 distinct CDR3 sequences, with roughly 50% observed a single time. The sample was blood. The receptors stem from a girl aged 10 to 17 with multiple sclerosis.

The chain recombines TRBV6-6 with TRBJ2-1, with TRBD2 matching over 9 bases. V was clipped by 6 bases and J by 7 bases; unmatched bases: 10. CDR1 is MNHNY and CDR2 is SVGAGI in the germline V gene (reference sequence). The CDR3 has 15 residues. The CDR3 sequence is CASSPPRGRVNEQFF. The CDR3 DNA follows: TGTGCCAGCAGCCCCCCCCGCGGGAGGGTGAATGAGCAGTTCTTC.

V and J are TRBV12-3 or TRBV12-4 and TRBJ2-7; D perhaps matches TRBD2 (5 bases). The CDR3 sequence is 16 residues long. Trimming took off 7 bases at V and 0 bases at J, with 19 bases between the two ends. CDR3 sequence: CASTNDRGPFSYEQYF. The CDR3 bases are TGTGCCAGCACCAATGATCGAGGGCCATTCTCCTACGAGCAGTACTTC.

The chain links TRBV10-3 to TRBJ2-4; possible D gene TRBD2, 5 bases. The end of the DNA fits TRBJ2-5 better, so the J call may be wrong. The CDR3 loop spans 13 amino acids. CDR1 is ENHRY, CDR2 SYGVKD, per germline. CDR3 sequence: CAISPGLQETQYF. CDR3 nucleotide sequence: TGTGCCATCAGTCCCGGACTCCAAGAGACCCAGTACTTC.

This clonotype was detected only a few times. The chain couples TRBV12-3 or TRBV12-4 to TRBJ1-2; D is uncertain. The CDR3 length is 13 residues. The V and J ends lost 5 bases and 3 bases respectively, with 10 bases between them. The CDR3 DNA reads as TGTGCCAGCAGTCCGGGCAGGCACTATGGCTACACCTTC. Its translation: CASSPGRHYGYTF.

The V gene is TRBV19, the J gene TRBJ2-1; 8 bases map to TRBD2. CDR1 LNHDA and CDR2 SQIVND come from the germline V gene (reference sequence). CDR3 length equals 15 residues. The V segment lost 3 bases and the J segment 7 bases; nucleotides outside the gene matches: 8. CDR3 DNA sequence: TGTGCCAGTAGTATGGCGGGGGGCTTCTCTAATGAGCAGTTCTTC. As protein: CASSMAGGFSNEQFF.

This rearrangement joins TRBV24-1 to TRBJ2-7, with TRBD1 matching 12 bases. Germline assignment: CDR1 KGHDR and CDR2 SFDVKD. V lost 3 bases to trimming and J lost 2 bases; unmatched junction nucleotides: 13. This CDR3 has 19 residues. DNA of the CDR3: TGTGCCACCAGTGATACATACCGGGACAGGGGGCCATCAACCTACGAGCAGTACTTC. This gives the protein CATSDTYRDRGPSTYEQYF.

This clonotype showed up just a few times. This sequence joins TRBV5-1 and TRBJ2-6, with a tentative D call TRBD1 (6 bases). Per the germline V gene, CDR1 is SGHRS and CDR2 is YFSETQ. V gave up 4 bases and J gave up 0 bases, with 11 bases separating them. The CDR3 spans 16 residues. For the CDR3, the DNA is TGCGCCAGCAGCGTGAGGACAGCCTCTGGGGCCAACGTCCTGACTTTC. Its translation: CASSVRTASGANVLTF. Complete variable domain (other parts from reference TRBV5-1 and TRBJ2-6): KAGVTQTPRYLIKTRGQQVTLSCSPISGHRSVSWYQQTPGQGLQFLFEYFSETQRNKGNFPGRFSGRQFSNSRSEMNVSTLELGDSALYLCASSVRTASGANVLTFGAGSRLTVL.

The CDR3 region is CASALDRANEQFF. In DNA, the CDR3 is TGTGCTAGTGCCTTGGACAGGGCCAATGAGCAGTTCTTC. The V gene is TRBV12-5, the J gene TRBJ2-1; 8 positions match TRBD1. This CDR3 comprises 13 residues. CDR1 and CDR2 (germline): LGHNT, FRNRAP. The trim removed 7 bases at V and 6 bases at J, leaving 5 bases unmatched.